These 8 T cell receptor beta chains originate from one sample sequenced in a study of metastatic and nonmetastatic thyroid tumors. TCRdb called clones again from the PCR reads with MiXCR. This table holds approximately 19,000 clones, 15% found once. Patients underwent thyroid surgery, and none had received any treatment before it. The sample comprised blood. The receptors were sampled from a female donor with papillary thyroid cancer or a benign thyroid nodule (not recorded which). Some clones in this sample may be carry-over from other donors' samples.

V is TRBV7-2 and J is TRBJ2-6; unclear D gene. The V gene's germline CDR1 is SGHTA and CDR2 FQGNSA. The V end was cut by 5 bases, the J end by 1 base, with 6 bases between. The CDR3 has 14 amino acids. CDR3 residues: CASSLGSGANVLTF. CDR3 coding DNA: TGTGCCAGCAGCCTTGGGTCTGGGGCCAACGTCCTGACTTTC.

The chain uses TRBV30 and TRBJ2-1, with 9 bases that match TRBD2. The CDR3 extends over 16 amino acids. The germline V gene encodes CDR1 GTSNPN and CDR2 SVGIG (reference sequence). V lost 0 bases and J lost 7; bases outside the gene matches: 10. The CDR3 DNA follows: TGTGCCTGGAGTGTAGGGTTAGCGGGAGTTGATAATGAGCAGTTCTTC. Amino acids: CAWSVGLAGVDNEQFF.

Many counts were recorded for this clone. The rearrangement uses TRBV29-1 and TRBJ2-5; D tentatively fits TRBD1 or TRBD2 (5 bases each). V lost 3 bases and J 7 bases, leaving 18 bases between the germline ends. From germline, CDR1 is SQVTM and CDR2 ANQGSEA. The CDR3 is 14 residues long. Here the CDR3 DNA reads TGCAGCGTTGACCTCAGCAGGGACGGAGTGACCCAGTACTTC. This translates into CSVDLSRDGVTQYF.

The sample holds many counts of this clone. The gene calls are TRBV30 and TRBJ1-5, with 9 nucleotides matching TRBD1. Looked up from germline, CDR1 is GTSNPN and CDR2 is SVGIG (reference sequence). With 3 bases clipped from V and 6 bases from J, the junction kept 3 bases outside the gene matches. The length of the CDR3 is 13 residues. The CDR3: CAWSGTGFQPQHF. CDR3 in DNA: TGTGCCTGGAGCGGGACAGGGTTTCAGCCCCAGCATTTT.

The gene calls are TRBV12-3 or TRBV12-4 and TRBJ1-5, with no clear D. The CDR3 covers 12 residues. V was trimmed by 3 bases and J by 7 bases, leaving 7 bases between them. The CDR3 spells CASSFGEQPQHF. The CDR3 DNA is TGTGCCAGCAGTTTCGGGGAACAGCCCCAGCATTTT.

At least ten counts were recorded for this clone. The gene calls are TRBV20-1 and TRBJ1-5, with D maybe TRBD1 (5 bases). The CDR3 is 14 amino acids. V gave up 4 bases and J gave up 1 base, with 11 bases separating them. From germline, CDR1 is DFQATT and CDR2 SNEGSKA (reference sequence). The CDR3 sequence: CSAMARDSNQPQHF. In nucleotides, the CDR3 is TGCAGTGCTATGGCCCGGGACAGCAATCAGCCCCAGCATTTT.

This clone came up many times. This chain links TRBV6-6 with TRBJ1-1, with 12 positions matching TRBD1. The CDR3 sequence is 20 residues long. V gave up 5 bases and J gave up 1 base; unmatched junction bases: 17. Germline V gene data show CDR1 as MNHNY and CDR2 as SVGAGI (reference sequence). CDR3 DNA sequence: TGTGCCAGCAGTACACCACTACCGGGACAGGGGGCGAAGAGGAACACTGAAGCTTTCTTT. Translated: CASSTPLPGQGAKRNTEAFF.

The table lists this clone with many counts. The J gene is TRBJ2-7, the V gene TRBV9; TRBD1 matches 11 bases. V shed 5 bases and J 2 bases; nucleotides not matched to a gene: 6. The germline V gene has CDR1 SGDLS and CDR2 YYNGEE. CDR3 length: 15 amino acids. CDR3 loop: CASSPGQGVTYEQYF. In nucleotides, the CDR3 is TGTGCCAGCAGTCCGGGACAGGGGGTCACCTACGAGCAGTACTTC.